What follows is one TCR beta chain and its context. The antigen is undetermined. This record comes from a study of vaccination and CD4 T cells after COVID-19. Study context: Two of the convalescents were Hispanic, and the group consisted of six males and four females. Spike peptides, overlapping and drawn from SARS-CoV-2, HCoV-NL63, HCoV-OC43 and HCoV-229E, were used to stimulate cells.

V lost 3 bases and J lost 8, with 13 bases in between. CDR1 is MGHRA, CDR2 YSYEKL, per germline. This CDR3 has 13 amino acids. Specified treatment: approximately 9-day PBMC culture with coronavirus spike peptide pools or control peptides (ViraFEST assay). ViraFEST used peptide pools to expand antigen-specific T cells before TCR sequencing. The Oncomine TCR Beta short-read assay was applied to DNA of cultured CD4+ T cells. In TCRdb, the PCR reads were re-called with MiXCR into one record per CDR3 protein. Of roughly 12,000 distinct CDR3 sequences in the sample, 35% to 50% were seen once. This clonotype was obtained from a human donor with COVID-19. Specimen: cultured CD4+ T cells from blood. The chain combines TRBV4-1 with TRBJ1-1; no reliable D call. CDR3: CASSHAGGPEAFF. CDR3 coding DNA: TGCGCCAGCAGCCATGCCGGCGGTCCCGAAGCTTTCTTT.